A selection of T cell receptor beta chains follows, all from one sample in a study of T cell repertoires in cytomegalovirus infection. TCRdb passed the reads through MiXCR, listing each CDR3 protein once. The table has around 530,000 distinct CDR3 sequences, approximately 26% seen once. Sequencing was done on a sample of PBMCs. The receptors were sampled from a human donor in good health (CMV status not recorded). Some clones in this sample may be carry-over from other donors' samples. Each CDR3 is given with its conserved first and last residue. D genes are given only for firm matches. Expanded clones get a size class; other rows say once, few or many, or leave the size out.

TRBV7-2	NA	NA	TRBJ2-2	TGTGCCAGCAGCTTGGACATAACGAACACCGGGGAGCTGTTTTTT	CASSLDITNTGELFF
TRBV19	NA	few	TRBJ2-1	TGTGCCAGTAGTATTTTCGGCCAGGGCCTCAATGAGCAGTTCTTC	CASSIFGQGLNEQFF
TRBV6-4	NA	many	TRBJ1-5	TGTGCCAGCAGTAGGGACCTTAATCAGCCCCAGCATTTT	CASSRDLNQPQHF
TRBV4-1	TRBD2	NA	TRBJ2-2	TGCGCCAGCAGCCCCGGCGGGAGTAGGGGGGAGCTGTTTTTT	CASSPGGSRGELFF
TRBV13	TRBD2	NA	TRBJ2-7	TGTGCCAGCAGCGGACAACTAGCGGGAGGCGCCTACGAGCAGTACTTC	CASSGQLAGGAYEQYF
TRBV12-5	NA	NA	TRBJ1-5	TGTGCTAGTGGTTTGGTACGGGATCAGCCCCAGCATTTT	CASGLVRDQPQHF
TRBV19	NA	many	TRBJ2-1	TGTGCCAGTACCACAACTAGCTTTTCCTACAATGAGCAGTTCTTC	CASTTTSFSYNEQFF
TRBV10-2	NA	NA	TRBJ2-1	TGCGCCAGCAGTGATCCCCCTGCGTCCGGAAATGAGCAGTTCTTC	CASSDPPASGNEQFF
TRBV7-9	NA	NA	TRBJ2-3	TGTGCCAGCAGCTTAGCTGCGGTGCGGGATATAGATACGCAGTATTTT	CASSLAAVRDIDTQYF
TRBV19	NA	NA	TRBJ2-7	TGTGCCAGTAGCACACAGGGACCCATCTCCTACGAGCAGTACTTC	CASSTQGPISYEQYF
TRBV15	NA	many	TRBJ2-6	TGTGCCACCAGCAGAGATGAGGGTTCTGGGGCCAACGTCCTGACTTTC	CATSRDEGSGANVLTF
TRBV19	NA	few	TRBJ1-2	TGTGCCAGTACCTTCGGTCACACCTCTAACTATGGCTACACCTTC	CASTFGHTSNYGYTF
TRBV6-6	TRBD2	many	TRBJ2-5	TGTGCCAGCAGCAGACTAGCGGGGGCCCCCAGGTTCCAAGAGACCCAGTACTTC	CASSRLAGAPRFQETQYF
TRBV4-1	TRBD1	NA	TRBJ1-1	TGCGCCAGCAGCCGAGGGACAGGGGGCACTGAAGCTTTCTTT	CASSRGTGGTEAFF
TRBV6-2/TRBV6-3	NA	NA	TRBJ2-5	TGTGCCAGCATCCCCGGGAGCCAAGAGACCCAGTACTTC	CASIPGSQETQYF
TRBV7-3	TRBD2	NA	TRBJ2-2	TGTGCCAGCAGCCCGAGCGGGAGGGCCGGGTCCGGGGAGCTGTTTTTT	CASSPSGRAGSGELFF
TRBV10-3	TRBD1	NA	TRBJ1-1	TGTGCCATCACCGGGACAGGGAGTGAAGCTTTCTTT	CAITGTGSEAFF
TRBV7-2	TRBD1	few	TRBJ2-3	TGTGCCAGCAGCTTTGTACAGGGGATACCCTTAAGCACAGATACGCAGTATTTT	CASSFVQGIPLSTDTQYF
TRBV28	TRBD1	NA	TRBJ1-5	TGTGCCAGCAGAAGGACAGGGGACAGGCCAATTCAGCCCCAGCATTTT	CASRRTGDRPIQPQHF
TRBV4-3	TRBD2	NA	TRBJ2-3	TGCGCCAGCAGCCAAGGCGGGAGTGGATCAGATACGCAGTATTTT	CASSQGGSGSDTQYF
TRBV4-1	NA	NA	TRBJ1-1	TGCGCCAGCAGCCATATATCGAACACTGAAGCTTTCTTT	CASSHISNTEAFF
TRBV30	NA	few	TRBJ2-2	TGTGCCGTGATGACAGTGAACACCGGGGAGCTGTTTTTT	CAVMTVNTGELFF
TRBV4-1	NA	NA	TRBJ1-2	TGCGCCAGCAGCCAAGCTAACCCCGGACGGTCTGGCTACACCTTC	CASSQANPGRSGYTF
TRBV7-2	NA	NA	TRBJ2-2	TGTGCCAGCAGCTTAGGACAGAAAAGAACGGGCGGGGAGCTGTTTTTT	CASSLGQKRTGGELFF
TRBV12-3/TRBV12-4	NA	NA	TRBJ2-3	TGTGCCAGCAGTCTAAGGGTGAGGGCAGATACGCAGTATTTT	CASSLRVRADTQYF
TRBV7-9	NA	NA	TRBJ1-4	TGTGCCAGCAGCCAGGACGACCTTGGCGCTAATGAAAAACTGTTTTTT	CASSQDDLGANEKLFF
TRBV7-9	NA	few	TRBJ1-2	TGTGCCAGCAGCTCGGGACTTGCTAACTATGGCTACACCTTC	CASSSGLANYGYTF
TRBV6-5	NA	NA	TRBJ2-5	TGTGCCAGCAGTTACTCTTGGCGGGTGGCCCAAGAGACCCAGTACTTC	CASSYSWRVAQETQYF
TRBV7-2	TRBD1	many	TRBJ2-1	TGTGCCAGCAGCTTAGCGTTACAGGGGTTTGAGCAGTTCTTC	CASSLALQGFEQFF
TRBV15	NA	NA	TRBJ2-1	TGTGCCACCAGCAGAGATTGGGATAGCAGTCCCCCCAATGAGCAGTTCTTC	CATSRDWDSSPPNEQFF
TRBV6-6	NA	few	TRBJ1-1	TGTGCCAGCAGTTACGTCGGGGGAGGCACTGAAGCTTTCTTT	CASSYVGGGTEAFF
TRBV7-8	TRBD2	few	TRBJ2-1	TGTGCCAGCAGCTTAAAGCGGGAGCTAGAGCAGTTCTTC	CASSLKRELEQFF
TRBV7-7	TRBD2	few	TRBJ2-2	TGTGCCAGCAGCCCAGGTAGCGGGATCACCGGGGAGCTGTTTTTT	CASSPGSGITGELFF
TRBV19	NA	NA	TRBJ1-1	TGTGCCAGTAGTAGCCCTGGACGATACAATCCGTCGTTTGAAGCTTTCTTT	CASSSPGRYNPSFEAFF
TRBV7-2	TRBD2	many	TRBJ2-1	TGTGCCAGCAGCTTAGAAAGCGGGAGGGTTGACAATGAGCAGTTCTTC	CASSLESGRVDNEQFF
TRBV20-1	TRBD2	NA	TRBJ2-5	TGCAGTGCTAGAGATCGGACTAGCGGGAGGGCCGGAATAGAGACCCAGTACTTC	CSARDRTSGRAGIETQYF
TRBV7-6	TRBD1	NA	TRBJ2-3	TGTGCCAGCAGCCGCAATTCCGGGACAGAAGTATCAGCGCAGTATTTT	CASSRNSGTEVSAQYF
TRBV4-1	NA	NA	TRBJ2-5	TGCGCCAGCAGCCAAGAATATCCGGGCCTTGGGGAGACCCAGTACTTC	CASSQEYPGLGETQYF
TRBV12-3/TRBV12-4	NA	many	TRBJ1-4	TGTGCCAGCAGTGCCCCCGGGACGGCAAATGAAAAACTGTTTTTT	CASSAPGTANEKLFF
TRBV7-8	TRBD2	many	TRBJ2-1	TGTGCCAGCAGCTTAGGACTAGGACTAGCGGGAGTACGTGAGCAGTTCTTC	CASSLGLGLAGVREQFF
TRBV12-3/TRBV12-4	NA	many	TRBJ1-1	TGTGCCAGCAGTTTAGGGGGTAAGGGCACTGAAGCTTTCTTT	CASSLGGKGTEAFF
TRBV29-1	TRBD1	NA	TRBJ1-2	TGCAGCGCACAGGGGTTTTACTATGGCTACACCTTC	CSAQGFYYGYTF
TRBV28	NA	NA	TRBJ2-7	TGTGCCAGCAGTTCGATCGCCCAGGGCCCTTACTCCTACGAGCAGTACTTC	CASSSIAQGPYSYEQYF
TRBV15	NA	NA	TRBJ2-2	TGTGCCACCAGCAGAGAAGGGGCTAGTTCATACACCGGGGAGCTGTTTTTT	CATSREGASSYTGELFF
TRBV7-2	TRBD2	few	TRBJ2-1	TGTGCCAGCAGCTCCCCCGGGACTAGCGGGAGGGCCCACCGCTCCTACAATGAGCAGTTCTTC	CASSSPGTSGRAHRSYNEQFF